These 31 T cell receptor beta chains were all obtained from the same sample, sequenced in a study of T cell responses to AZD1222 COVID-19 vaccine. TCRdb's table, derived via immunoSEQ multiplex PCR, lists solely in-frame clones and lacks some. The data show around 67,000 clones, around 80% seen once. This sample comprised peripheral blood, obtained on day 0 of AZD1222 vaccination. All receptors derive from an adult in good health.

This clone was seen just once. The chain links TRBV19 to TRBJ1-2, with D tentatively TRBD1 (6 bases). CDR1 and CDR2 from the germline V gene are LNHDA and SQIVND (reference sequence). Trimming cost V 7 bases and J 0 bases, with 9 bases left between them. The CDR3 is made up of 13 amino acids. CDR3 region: CASNRGSNYGYTF. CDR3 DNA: TGTGCCAGTAATAGGGGGTCTAACTATGGCTACACCTTC.

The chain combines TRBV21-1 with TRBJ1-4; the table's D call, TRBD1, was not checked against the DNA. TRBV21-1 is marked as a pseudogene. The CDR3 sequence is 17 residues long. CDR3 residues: CASSNGQGLLLNEKLFF. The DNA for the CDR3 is TGTGCCAGCAGCAACGGACAGGGACTACTTCTTAATGAAAAACTGTTTTTT.

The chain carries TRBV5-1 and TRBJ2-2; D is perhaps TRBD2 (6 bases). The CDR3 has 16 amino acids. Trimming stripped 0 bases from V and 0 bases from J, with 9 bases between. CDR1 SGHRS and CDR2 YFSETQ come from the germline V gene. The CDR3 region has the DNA TGCGCCAGCAGCTTGGTCTCGGGGGCGAACACCGGGGAGCTGTTTTTT. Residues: CASSLVSGANTGELFF.

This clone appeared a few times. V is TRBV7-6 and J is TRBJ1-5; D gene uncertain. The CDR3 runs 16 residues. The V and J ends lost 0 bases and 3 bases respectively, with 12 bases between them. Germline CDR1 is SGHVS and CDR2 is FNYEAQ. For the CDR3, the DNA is TGTGCCAGCAGCTTAGCGTCGGGCACAATCAATCAGCCCCAGCATTTT. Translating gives CASSLASGTINQPQHF.

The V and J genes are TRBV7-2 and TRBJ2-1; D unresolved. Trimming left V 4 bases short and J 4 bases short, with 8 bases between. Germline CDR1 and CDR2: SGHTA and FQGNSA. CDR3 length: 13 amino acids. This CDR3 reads CASSSPRYNEQFF. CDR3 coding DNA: TGTGCCAGCAGCTCTCCAAGATACAATGAGCAGTTCTTC.

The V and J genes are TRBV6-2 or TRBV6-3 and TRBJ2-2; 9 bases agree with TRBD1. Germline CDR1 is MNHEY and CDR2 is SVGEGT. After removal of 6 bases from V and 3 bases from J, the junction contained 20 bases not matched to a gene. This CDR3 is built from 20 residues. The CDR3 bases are TGTGCCAGCAGCACGGGACCGGGACAGGGTTATCCCTATCACACCGGGGAGCTGTTTTTT. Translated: CASSTGPGQGYPYHTGELFF.

CDR3 nucleotide sequence: TGTGCCAGCACCTGGGGAACGCCTCGGGGCAATCAGCCCCAGCATTTT. This translates into CASTWGTPRGNQPQHF. The chain links TRBV28 to TRBJ1-5; no reliable D call. This CDR3 is 16 amino acids long. The germline V and J ends were trimmed by 7 bases and 2 bases, with 18 bases remaining between them. Germline-derived CDR1 and CDR2 are MDHEN and SYDVKM. Drawing the rest from reference TRBV28 and TRBJ1-5, the complete variable domain is DVKVTQSSRYLVKRTGEKVFLECVQDMDHENMFWYRQDPGLGLRLIYFSYDVKMKEKGDIPEGYSVSREKKERFSLILESASTNQTSMYLCASTWGTPRGNQPQHFGDGTRLSIL.

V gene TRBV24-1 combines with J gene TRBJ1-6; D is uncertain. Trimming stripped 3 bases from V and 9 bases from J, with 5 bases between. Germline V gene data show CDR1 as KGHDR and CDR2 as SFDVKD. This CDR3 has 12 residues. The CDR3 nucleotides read TGTGCCACCAGTGATGGGATTTCACCCCTCCACTTT. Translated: CATSDGISPLHF.

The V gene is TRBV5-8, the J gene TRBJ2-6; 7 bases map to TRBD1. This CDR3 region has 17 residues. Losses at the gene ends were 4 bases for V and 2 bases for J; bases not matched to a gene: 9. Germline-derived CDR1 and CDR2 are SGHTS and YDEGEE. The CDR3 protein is CASSKATGLAGANVLTF. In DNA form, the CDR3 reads TGTGCCAGCAGCAAAGCGACAGGGTTGGCTGGGGCCAACGTCCTGACTTTC. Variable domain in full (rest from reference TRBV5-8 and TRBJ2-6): EAGVTQSPTHLIKTRGQQATLRCSPISGHTSVYWYQQALGLGLQFLLWYDEGEERNRGNFPPRFSGRQFPNYSSELNVNALELEDSALYLCASSKATGLAGANVLTFGAGSRLTVL.

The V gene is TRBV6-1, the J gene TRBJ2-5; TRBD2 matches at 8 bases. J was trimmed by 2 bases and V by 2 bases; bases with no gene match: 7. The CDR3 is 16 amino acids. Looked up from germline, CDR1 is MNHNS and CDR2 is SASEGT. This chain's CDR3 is CASSESGGASQETQYF. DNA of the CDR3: TGTGCCAGCAGTGAATCGGGAGGGGCGTCACAAGAGACCCAGTACTTC.

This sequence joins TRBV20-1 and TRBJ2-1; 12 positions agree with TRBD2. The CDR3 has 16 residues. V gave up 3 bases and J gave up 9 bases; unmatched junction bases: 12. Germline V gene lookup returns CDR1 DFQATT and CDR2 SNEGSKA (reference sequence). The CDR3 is CSASHRLAGAFGEQFF. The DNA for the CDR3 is TGCAGTGCTAGTCATCGACTAGCGGGAGCTTTTGGTGAGCAGTTCTTC.

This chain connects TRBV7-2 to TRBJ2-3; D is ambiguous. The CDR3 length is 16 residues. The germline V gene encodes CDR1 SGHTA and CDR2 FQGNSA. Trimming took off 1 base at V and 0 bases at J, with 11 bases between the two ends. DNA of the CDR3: TGTGCCAGCAGCTTAGAAGACATTACTAGCACAGATACGCAGTATTTT. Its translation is CASSLEDITSTDTQYF. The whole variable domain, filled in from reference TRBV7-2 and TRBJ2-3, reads GAGVSQSPSNKVTEKGKDVELRCDPISGHTALYWYRQSLGQGLEFLIYFQGNSAPDKSGLPSDRFSAERTGGSVSTLTIQRTQQEDSAVYLCASSLEDITSTDTQYFGPGTRLTVL.

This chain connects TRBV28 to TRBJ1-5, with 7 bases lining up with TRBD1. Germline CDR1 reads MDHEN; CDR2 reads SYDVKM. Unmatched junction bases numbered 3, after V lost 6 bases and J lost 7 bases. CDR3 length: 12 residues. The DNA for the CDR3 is TGTGCCAGCAGAGGACAGGTCCAGCCCCAGCATTTT. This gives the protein CASRGQVQPQHF.

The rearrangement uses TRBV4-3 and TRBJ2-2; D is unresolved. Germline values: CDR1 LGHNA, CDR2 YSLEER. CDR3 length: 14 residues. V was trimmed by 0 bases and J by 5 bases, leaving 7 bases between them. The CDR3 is CASSQEGRTGELFF. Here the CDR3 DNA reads TGCGCCAGCAGCCAAGAAGGGCGGACCGGGGAGCTGTTTTTT.

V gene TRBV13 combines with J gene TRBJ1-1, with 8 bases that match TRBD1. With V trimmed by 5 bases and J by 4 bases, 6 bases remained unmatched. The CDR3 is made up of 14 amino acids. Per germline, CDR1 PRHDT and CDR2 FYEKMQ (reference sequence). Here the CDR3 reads CASSLGQGGTEAFF. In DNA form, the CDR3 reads TGTGCCAGCAGCCTCGGACAGGGTGGCACTGAAGCTTTCTTT.

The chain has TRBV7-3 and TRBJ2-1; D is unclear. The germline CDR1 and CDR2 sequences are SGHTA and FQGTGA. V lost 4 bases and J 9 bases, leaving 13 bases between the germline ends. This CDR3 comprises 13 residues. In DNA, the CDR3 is TGTGCCAGCAGCTCCAACCTTTACGGTGAGCAGTTCTTC. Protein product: CASSSNLYGEQFF.

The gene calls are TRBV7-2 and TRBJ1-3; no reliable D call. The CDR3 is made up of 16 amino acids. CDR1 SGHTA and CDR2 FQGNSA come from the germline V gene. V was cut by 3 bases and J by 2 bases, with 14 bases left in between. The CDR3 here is CASSFRRQLTGNTIYF. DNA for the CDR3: TGTGCCAGCAGCTTTCGGCGTCAATTGACTGGAAACACCATATATTTT.

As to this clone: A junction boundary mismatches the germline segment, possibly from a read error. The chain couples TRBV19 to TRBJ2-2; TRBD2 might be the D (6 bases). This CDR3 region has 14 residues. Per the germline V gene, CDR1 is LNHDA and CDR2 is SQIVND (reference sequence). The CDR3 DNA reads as TGTGCAAGTAGGGCCGGGGGTAACACCGGGGAGCTGTTTTTT. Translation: CASRAGGNTGELFF.

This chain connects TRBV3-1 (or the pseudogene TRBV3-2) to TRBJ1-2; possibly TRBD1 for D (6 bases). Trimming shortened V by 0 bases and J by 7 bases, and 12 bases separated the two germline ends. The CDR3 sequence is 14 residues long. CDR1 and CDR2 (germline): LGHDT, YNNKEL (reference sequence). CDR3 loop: CASSQDDRGGGYTF. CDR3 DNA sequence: TGTGCCAGCAGCCAAGACGACAGAGGGGGTGGCTACACCTTC.

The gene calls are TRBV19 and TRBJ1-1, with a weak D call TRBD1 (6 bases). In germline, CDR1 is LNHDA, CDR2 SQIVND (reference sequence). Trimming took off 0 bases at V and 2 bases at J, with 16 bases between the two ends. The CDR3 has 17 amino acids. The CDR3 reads CASSIDHLGAGNTEAFF. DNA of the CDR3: TGTGCCAGTAGTATAGATCATTTGGGGGCAGGAAACACTGAAGCTTTCTTT. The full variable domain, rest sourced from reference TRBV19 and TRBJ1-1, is DGGITQSPKYLFRKEGQNVTLSCEQNLNHDAMYWYRQDPGQGLRLIYYSQIVNDFQKGDIAEGYSVSREKKESFPLTVTSAQKNPTAFYLCASSIDHLGAGNTEAFFGQGTRLTVV.

As DNA, the CDR3 is TGTGCCAGCAGCTTACAGGGGACAGGGCAGCCCCAGCATTTT. This translates into CASSLQGTGQPQHF. This chain links TRBV7-9 with TRBJ1-5, with 9 bases lining up with TRBD1. Germline CDR1 and CDR2: SEHNR and FQNEAQ (reference sequence). The CDR3 covers 14 residues. J was trimmed by 7 bases and V by 2 bases; bases with no gene match: 3.

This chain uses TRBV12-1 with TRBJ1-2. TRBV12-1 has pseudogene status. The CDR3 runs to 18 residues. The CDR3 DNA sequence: TGTGCCAGCAGCTTAGGTTCGGGGTCCCGAGGGGCTAACTATGGCTACACCTTC. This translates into CASSLGSGSRGANYGYTF.

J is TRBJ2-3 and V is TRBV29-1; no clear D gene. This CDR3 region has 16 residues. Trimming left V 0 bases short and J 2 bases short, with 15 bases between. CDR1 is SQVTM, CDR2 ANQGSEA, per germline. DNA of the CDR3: TGCAGCGTTGAAGACTCTAGAGTACGGCCCACAGATACGCAGTATTTT. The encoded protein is CSVEDSRVRPTDTQYF.

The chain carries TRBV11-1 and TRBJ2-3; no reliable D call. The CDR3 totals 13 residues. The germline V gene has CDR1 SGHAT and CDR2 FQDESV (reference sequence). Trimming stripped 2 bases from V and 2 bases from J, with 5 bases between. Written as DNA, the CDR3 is TGTGCCAGCAGCTTACTGGCCACAGATACGCAGTATTTT. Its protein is CASSLLATDTQYF.

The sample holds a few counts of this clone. In DNA form, the CDR3 reads TGCGCCAGCAGTGCGGGGGTTATGAACACTGAAGCTTTCTTT. Its translation: CASSAGVMNTEAFF. The chain carries TRBV10-1 and TRBJ1-1; TRBD1 might be the D (5 bases). The CDR3 contains 14 residues. With 4 bases removed from V and 0 bases from J, the gap between germline ends came to 9 bases. Germline V CDR1 and CDR2: WNHNN, SYGVQD (reference sequence).

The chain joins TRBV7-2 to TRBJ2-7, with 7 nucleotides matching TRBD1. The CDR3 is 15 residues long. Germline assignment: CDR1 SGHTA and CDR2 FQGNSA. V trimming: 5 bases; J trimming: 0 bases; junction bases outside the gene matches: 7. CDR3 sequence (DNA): TGTGCCAGCAGCCCGGGACAGAAACTCTCCTACGAGCAGTACTTC. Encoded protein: CASSPGQKLSYEQYF.

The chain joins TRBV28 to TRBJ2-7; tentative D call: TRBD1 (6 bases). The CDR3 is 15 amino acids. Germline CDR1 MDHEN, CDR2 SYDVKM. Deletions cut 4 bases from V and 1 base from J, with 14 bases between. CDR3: CASSYGQPRSYEQYF. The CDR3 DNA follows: TGTGCCAGCAGTTACGGACAGCCCCGTTCCTACGAGCAGTACTTC.

CDR3 DNA: TGTGCCTGGAGTGTCCTAAGTGAGACCCAGTACTTC. This encodes CAWSVLSETQYF. V and J are TRBV30 and TRBJ2-5; D not resolved. The germline CDR1 and CDR2 sequences are GTSNPN and SVGIG (reference sequence). The V and J ends lost 0 bases and 5 bases respectively, with 7 bases between them. The CDR3 runs to 12 residues.

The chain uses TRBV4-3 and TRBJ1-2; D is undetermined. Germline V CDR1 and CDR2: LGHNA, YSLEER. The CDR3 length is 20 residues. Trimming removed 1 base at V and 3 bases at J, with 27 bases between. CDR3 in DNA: TGCGCCAGCAGCCAAGGGTCTACCGGGCCTCAGAACAATTTTTACTATGGCTACACCTTC. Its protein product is CASSQGSTGPQNNFYYGYTF.

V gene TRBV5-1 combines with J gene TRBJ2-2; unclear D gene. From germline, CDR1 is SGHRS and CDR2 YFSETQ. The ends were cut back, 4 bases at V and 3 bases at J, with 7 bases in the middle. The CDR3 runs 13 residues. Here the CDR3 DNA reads TGCGCCAGCAGCCACAAAGACACCGGGGAGCTGTTTTTT. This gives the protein CASSHKDTGELFF.

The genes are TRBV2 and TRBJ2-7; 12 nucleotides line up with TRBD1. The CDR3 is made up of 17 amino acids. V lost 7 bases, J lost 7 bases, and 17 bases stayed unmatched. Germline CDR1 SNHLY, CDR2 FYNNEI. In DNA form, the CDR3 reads TGTGCCAGCACCCGGGACAGGGGGCCTACTAGACTAGGGGAGCAGTACTTC. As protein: CASTRDRGPTRLGEQYF.